The T cell receptor beta chain under discussion was sequenced for a study of blood T cell repertoires in COVID-19. Libraries were prepared by immunoSEQ multiplex PCR; TCRdb keeps only in-frame clonotypes and omits some of them. Found here are roughly 120,000 clones, about 88% of them singletons; the top ten hold about 3%. Germline assignment: CDR1 MNHNS and CDR2 SASEGT. The CDR3 spans 15 residues. Losses at the gene ends were 3 bases for V and 4 bases for J; bases not matched to a gene: 4. The receptor was derived from a woman between 45 and 60 years old with acute or convalescent COVID-19. Sequencing was carried out using peripheral blood. The chain joins TRBV6-1 to TRBJ2-7; TRBD2 matches at 12 bases. CDR3: CASSDGLAGSYEQYF. CDR3 coding DNA: TGTGCCAGCAGTGACGGACTAGCGGGGTCTTACGAGCAGTACTTC.